The 29 T cell receptor beta chains below all came from one sample that was sequenced in a study of HIV-infected patients and healthy controls. Reverse transcription used around 540 ng RNA and constant-region primers for alpha and beta. Each of the alpha and beta chains got its own library through chain-specific third strand synthesis with indices. TCRdb re-called the 5' RACE reads through MiXCR, storing one row per CDR3 protein. The sample holds 8,000 to 8,500 distinct CDR3 sequences, approximately 6.7% seen once. Follow-up blood was drawn about 14 weeks, roughly three months, after antiretroviral therapy began. Whole blood was used without fractionation, so all unsorted peripheral T cells were included. The sample here was blood, taken during antiretroviral therapy. Receptors originate from an adult with HIV infection.

This clonotype was recorded many times. Because the library targeted alpha chains, this beta chain is an off-target read whose size means little. The chain combines TRBV27 with TRBJ2-2; D is ambiguous. From germline, CDR1 is MNHEY and CDR2 SMNVEV (reference sequence). This CDR3 is 17 amino acids long. V was cut by 5 bases and J by 4 bases, with 20 bases left in between. CDR3 amino acids: CASSPPLGIGTTGELFF. Written as DNA, the CDR3 is TGTGCCAGCAGTCCCCCCCTAGGAATCGGAACCACCGGGGAGCTGTTTTTT.

In its sample, this clonotype was seen many times. The size of this beta chain means little, since it is a stray read in a library made for alpha chains. This chain links TRBV5-5 with TRBJ2-3; a possible D gene is TRBD1 (6 bases). This CDR3 region has 14 residues. V dropped 3 bases and J dropped 4 bases, with 12 bases sitting between them. Germline assignment: CDR1 SGHKS and CDR2 YYEKEE (reference sequence). The CDR3 region is CASSSQGNPDTQYF. CDR3 in DNA: TGTGCCAGCAGCTCACAGGGAAACCCAGATACGCAGTATTTT.

The table lists this clonotype with many counts. A library prepared for alpha chains yielded this beta chain as an off-target read; its size is of little meaning. CDR3 sequence: CSVTGLNTEAFF. The CDR3 DNA follows: TGCAGCGTTACAGGGTTGAACACTGAAGCTTTCTTT. The chain recombines TRBV29-1 with TRBJ1-1; D is perhaps TRBD1 (6 bases). With 5 bases removed from V and 0 bases from J, the gap between germline ends came to 7 bases. The CDR3 runs 12 residues. CDR1 and CDR2 from the germline V gene are SQVTM and ANQGSEA.

This clonotype was seen at least ten times. The library was prepared for alpha chains; this beta chain is a stray read, so its frequency means little. The genes are TRBV6-2 or TRBV6-3 and TRBJ1-5; D possibly corresponds to TRBD1 (6 bases). Germline lookup yields CDR1 MNHEY and CDR2 SVGEGT. This CDR3 has 17 residues. Between the trimmed V and J ends, which lost 2 bases and 2 bases, there was a span of 16 bases. CDR3 DNA: TGTGCCAGCAGTTACGCCCCATCAGGGGATGGCAATCAGCCCCAGCATTTT. Amino acid sequence: CASSYAPSGDGNQPQHF.

This clonotype is medium-sized within its sample. This beta chain slipped into a library made for alpha chains as a stray read, so its size is not meaningful. V gene TRBV4-1 combines with J gene TRBJ2-1; D unclear. With 4 bases removed from V and 7 bases from J, the gap between germline ends came to 8 bases. The CDR3 sequence is 12 residues long. CDR1 is MGHRA, CDR2 YSYEKL, per germline. In DNA, the CDR3 is TGCGCCAGCAGCCCTTCACAGAATGAGCAGTTCTTC. It specifies CASSPSQNEQFF.

This clonotype was detected ten times or more. This beta chain represents an off-target read in a library built for alpha chains; its size is of limited meaning. This chain joins TRBV20-1 and TRBJ2-1; TRBD1 is a possible D gene (5 bases). From germline, CDR1 is DFQATT and CDR2 SNEGSKA (reference sequence). The CDR3 sequence is 14 residues long. V was pared by 0 bases and J by 6 bases, with 12 bases between. CDR3 amino acids: CSAREGLRINEQFF. CDR3 in DNA: TGCAGTGCTAGAGAGGGGCTGCGGATCAATGAGCAGTTCTTC.

This clonotype came up many times. As an off-target read in a library built for alpha chains, this beta chain has a frequency of little significance. This chain uses TRBV13 with TRBJ2-1, with D tentatively TRBD2 (5 bases). Per the germline V gene, CDR1 is PRHDT and CDR2 is FYEKMQ (reference sequence). V dropped 7 bases and J dropped 2 bases, with 12 bases sitting between them. This CDR3 has 14 amino acids. The CDR3 nucleotides are TGTGCCAGCAACCAGGCGGAGGCCTACAATGAGCAGTTCTTC. It is translated as CASNQAEAYNEQFF.

This clonotype is labeled as medium-sized. This beta chain is a stray sequence in a library constructed for alpha chains; its clone size is not meaningful. The chain has TRBV7-2 and TRBJ2-3; D is undetermined. The V end lost 5 bases, the J end lost 3 bases, and 3 bases lay between the germline ends. In germline, CDR1 is SGHTA, CDR2 FQGNSA. The CDR3 is made up of 11 amino acids. The CDR3 protein is CASSPTDTQYF. CDR3 coding DNA: TGTGCCAGCAGCCCGACAGATACGCAGTATTTT. Complete variable domain (other parts from reference TRBV7-2 and TRBJ2-3): GAGVSQSPSNKVTEKGKDVELRCDPISGHTALYWYRQSLGQGLEFLIYFQGNSAPDKSGLPSDRFSAERTGGSVSTLTIQRTQQEDSAVYLCASSPTDTQYFGPGTRLTVL.

This clonotype was detected ten times or more. With the library built for alpha chains, this beta chain is off target and its frequency is not meaningful. This chain links TRBV6-5 with TRBJ2-3, with 9 bases aligning to TRBD2. The CDR3 extends over 14 amino acids. Germline CDR1 reads MNHEY; CDR2 reads SVGAGI. After removal of 6 bases from V and 1 base from J, the junction contained 2 bases not matched to a gene. CDR3 sequence (DNA): TGTGCCAGCAGGATAGCGGGGGGCACAGATACGCAGTATTTT. The encoded protein is CASRIAGGTDTQYF.

This clonotype was seen at least ten times. A library prepared for alpha chains yielded this beta chain as an off-target read; its size is of little meaning. This sequence joins TRBV5-1 and TRBJ1-1; D is unresolved. There are 13 residues in the CDR3. Per germline, CDR1 SGHRS and CDR2 YFSETQ. V shed 1 base and J shed 2 bases, with 6 bases lying between them. As DNA, the CDR3 is TGCGCCAGCAGCTTGTACGACAACACTGAAGCTTTCTTT. The encoded protein is CASSLYDNTEAFF.

This clonotype was counted between two and nine times. This beta chain is a stray sequence in a library constructed for alpha chains; its clone size is not meaningful. The V and J genes are TRBV5-1 and TRBJ2-5; 11 bases align to TRBD1. J gave up 5 bases and V 6 bases, and 3 bases lay outside the gene matches. This CDR3 comprises 13 residues. Per the germline V gene, CDR1 is SGHRS and CDR2 is YFSETQ. The CDR3 coding sequence is TGCGCCAGCACCCGGACAGGGGGCGAGACCCAGTACTTC. Amino acids: CASTRTGGETQYF.

By share, this clonotype counts as medium-sized. This beta chain appears as a stray read in a library generated for alpha chains; its size is not informative. V and J are TRBV28 and TRBJ2-5; D is possibly TRBD1 (6 bases). CDR1 is MDHEN, CDR2 SYDVKM, per germline. The CDR3 has 14 residues. V dropped 3 bases and J dropped 4 bases, with 12 bases sitting between them. This chain's CDR3 is CASSFSGDGETQYF. The CDR3 DNA reads TGTGCCAGCAGTTTTTCAGGGGACGGAGAGACCCAGTACTTC.

This clonotype was picked up a small number of times. Little can be read into the size of this beta chain, an off-target read in a library designed for alpha chains. This chain links TRBV6-5 with TRBJ2-5; perhaps D is TRBD1 or TRBD2 (5 bases each). The CDR3 length is 14 residues. The V gene lost 6 bases and the J gene lost 2 bases, with 13 bases spanning the gap. CDR1 MNHEY and CDR2 SVGAGI come from the germline V gene. The CDR3 sequence is CASSREGYQETQYF. The CDR3 nucleotides read TGTGCCAGCAGCCGAGAGGGGTATCAAGAGACCCAGTACTTC.

This clonotype has ten or more counts. A library made for alpha chains picked up this beta chain off target, so its size means little. V is TRBV6-5 and J is TRBJ1-6; TRBD1 might be the D (6 bases). V was clipped by 5 bases and J by 3 bases, with 14 bases between them. The germline gives CDR1 MNHEY, CDR2 SVGAGI. There are 16 residues in the CDR3. Here the CDR3 reads CASSRSQGSYNSPLHF. The CDR3 DNA is TGTGCCAGCAGTCGGAGCCAGGGGAGCTATAATTCACCCCTCCACTTT.

This clonotype is medium-sized within its sample. Because the library targeted alpha chains, this beta chain is an off-target read whose size means little. The V call is TRBV5-1, the J call TRBJ2-7; 9 bases match TRBD1. The V segment lost 2 bases and the J segment 2 bases; nucleotides outside the gene matches: 5. Germline-derived CDR1 and CDR2 are SGHRS and YFSETQ. There are 15 residues in the CDR3. The CDR3 sequence: CASSLTGGAPYEQYF. The CDR3 DNA reads as TGCGCCAGCAGCTTAACAGGGGGCGCACCCTACGAGCAGTACTTC.

There are many counts of this clonotype. The size of this beta chain means little, since it is a stray read in a library made for alpha chains. The chain is built from TRBV3-1 and TRBJ1-4; a weak D match, TRBD1 (5 bases). The CDR3 is 14 residues long. Germline V CDR1 and CDR2: LGHDT, YNNKEL (reference sequence). V was pared by 4 bases and J by 3 bases, with 9 bases between. The CDR3 DNA sequence: TGTGCCAGCAGCCGGGGAGGGGCTAATGAAAAACTGTTTTTT. Translating it yields CASSRGGANEKLFF.

This clonotype has at least ten counts. A library prepared for alpha chains yielded this beta chain as an off-target read; its size is of little meaning. In DNA form, the CDR3 reads TGTGCCAGCAGCTCCACTCAGATTTCACCCCTCCACTTT. This encodes CASSSTQISPLHF. The chain employs TRBV14 and TRBJ1-6; D is unclear. From germline, CDR1 is SGHDN and CDR2 FVKESK. This CDR3 contains 13 residues. Trimming cost V 5 bases and J 9 bases, with 11 bases left between them.

This clonotype was counted ten times or more. Because this beta chain is a stray read in a library intended to capture alpha chains, its abundance should not be given much weight. The rearrangement uses TRBV5-1 and TRBJ2-3; D not certain. Trimming cost V 3 bases and J 4 bases, with 6 bases left between them. The CDR3 is made up of 12 amino acids. The V gene's germline CDR1 is SGHRS and CDR2 YFSETQ. CDR3: CASSYEADTQYF. In nucleotides, the CDR3 is TGCGCCAGCAGCTACGAAGCAGATACGCAGTATTTT.

This clonotype was counted many times. This beta chain was picked up by a library intended for alpha chains and is off target, so its count carries little meaning. The rearrangement uses TRBV24-1 and TRBJ2-7; D might be TRBD1 (5 bases). The V end was cut by 1 base, the J end by 5 bases, with 14 bases between. Germline assignment: CDR1 KGHDR and CDR2 SFDVKD. The CDR3 loop spans 15 amino acids. CDR3 bases: TGTGCCACCAGTGATTTAGCCAGGGCAAGGAACGAGCAGTACTTC. Translation gives CATSDLARARNEQYF.

By proportion, this clonotype is medium-sized. Found in a library prepared for alpha chains, this beta chain is an off-target read, and its abundance has little meaning. This chain joins TRBV7-9 and TRBJ2-6; the match to TRBD1 covers 7 bases. From germline, CDR1 is SEHNR and CDR2 FQNEAQ (reference sequence). V was clipped by 5 bases and J by 4 bases; unmatched bases: 8. The CDR3 spans 16 residues. CDR3 loop: CASSIRGGNGANVLTF. The CDR3 region has the DNA TGTGCCAGCAGCATACGAGGGGGCAACGGGGCCAACGTCCTGACTTTC.

This clonotype was seen repeatedly, ten times or more. Because the library targeted alpha chains, this beta chain is an off-target read whose size means little. This chain uses TRBV7-9 with TRBJ2-7; D may match TRBD1 or TRBD2 (5 bases each). The CDR3 covers 14 residues. Trimming removed 5 bases at V and 7 bases at J, with 18 bases between. Germline CDR1 and CDR2: SEHNR and FQNEAQ (reference sequence). CDR3 DNA sequence: TGTGCCAGCAGCCCTAAGGGACGGAGTGAAGAGCAGTACTTC. Translation: CASSPKGRSEEQYF.

This clonotype is labeled medium-sized. As an off-target read in a library built for alpha chains, this beta chain has a frequency of little significance. The chain links TRBV4-2 to TRBJ1-5; 7 positions agree with TRBD1. From germline, CDR1 is LGHNA and CDR2 YNFKEQ. The CDR3 consists of 14 residues. The V and J ends lost 5 bases and 2 bases, in that order; junction bases with no gene match: 3. The chain's CDR3 is CASSFDRGNQPQHF. In DNA form, the CDR3 reads TGTGCCAGCAGCTTCGACAGGGGCAATCAGCCCCAGCATTTT.

This clonotype has ten or more counts. This beta chain is a stray read from a library made for alpha chains; its abundance is not meaningful. J is TRBJ2-7 and V is TRBV5-1; 7 bases match TRBD1. The V gene end was trimmed by 0 bases and the J gene end by 6 bases; junction bases not matched to a gene: 3. Germline V lookup: CDR1 SGHRS, CDR2 YFSETQ. The CDR3 extends over 13 amino acids. CDR3 sequence: CASSLEGAGEQYF. CDR3 DNA: TGCGCCAGCAGCTTGGAGGGGGCCGGCGAGCAGTACTTC.

This clonotype ranks as medium-sized. Because this beta chain is a stray read in a library intended to capture alpha chains, its abundance should not be given much weight. The chain has TRBV3-1 and TRBJ2-2, with unresolved D. This CDR3 spans 12 amino acids. In germline, CDR1 is LGHDT, CDR2 YNNKEL (reference sequence). Trimming stripped 6 bases from V and 3 bases from J, with 5 bases between. CDR3 in amino acids: CASRTYTGELFF. For the CDR3, the DNA is TGTGCCAGCAGGACATACACCGGGGAGCTGTTTTTT.

This clonotype was observed at least ten times. The size of this beta chain means little, since it is a stray read in a library made for alpha chains. This chain connects TRBV3-1 to TRBJ2-3; 11 positions match TRBD2. The V gene end was trimmed by 4 bases and the J gene end by 7 bases; junction bases not matched to a gene: 10. Germline CDR1 is LGHDT and CDR2 is YNNKEL (reference sequence). The CDR3 sequence is 16 residues long. CDR3 sequence: CASSRQLAGATHTQYF. In DNA, the CDR3 is TGTGCCAGCAGCCGCCAACTAGCGGGAGCTACACATACGCAGTATTTT.

This clonotype is termed medium-sized. The library was designed around alpha chains, so this beta chain is a stray read whose abundance carries little weight. This rearrangement joins TRBV5-1 to TRBJ2-7; unclear D gene. CDR1 is SGHRS, CDR2 YFSETQ, per germline. The germline V and J ends were trimmed by 2 bases and 1 base, with 10 bases remaining between them. The CDR3 totals 14 residues. The CDR3 sequence is CASSFGVESYEQYF. The CDR3 coding sequence is TGCGCCAGCAGCTTTGGGGTAGAGTCCTACGAGCAGTACTTC. The variable domain in full, with the rest retrieved from reference TRBV5-1 and TRBJ2-7, is KAGVTQTPRYLIKTRGQQVTLSCSPISGHRSVSWYQQTPGQGLQFLFEYFSETQRNKGNFPGRFSGRQFSNSRSEMNVSTLELGDSALYLCASSFGVESYEQYFGPGTRLTVT.

By frequency in the sample, this clonotype is medium-sized. Since the library was made to target alpha chains, this beta chain is a stray read and its abundance is not meaningful. The CDR3 reads CSVGIAAAFNEQFF. The CDR3 coding sequence is TGCAGCGTTGGGATAGCGGCCGCATTCAATGAGCAGTTCTTC. This sequence joins TRBV29-1 and TRBJ2-1; D is perhaps TRBD2 (6 bases). This CDR3 is 14 amino acids long. CDR1 is SQVTM, CDR2 ANQGSEA, per germline. Trimming left V 4 bases short and J 6 bases short, with 16 bases between.

Sample share makes this clonotype medium-sized. This beta chain came through as a stray read in a library set up for alpha chains, and its size says little. The chain has TRBV6-5 and TRBJ2-7, with D hard to call. The V end was cut by 5 bases, the J end by 4 bases, with 6 bases between. CDR3 length equals 11 residues. CDR1 MNHEY and CDR2 SVGAGI come from the germline V gene. The CDR3 reads CASSDQYEQYF. In DNA form, the CDR3 reads TGTGCCAGCAGTGACCAATACGAGCAGTACTTC.

This clonotype qualifies as medium-sized. The size of this beta chain means little, since it is a stray read in a library made for alpha chains. The chain recombines TRBV11-3 with TRBJ2-7; 8 nucleotides agree with TRBD1. Germline assignment: CDR1 SGHNT and CDR2 YENEEA. The CDR3 extends over 13 amino acids. The V and J ends lost 5 bases and 4 bases, in that order; junction bases with no gene match: 4. DNA of the CDR3: TGTGCCAGCAGCGAAAGACAGGGGTACGAGCAGTACTTC. Its translation: CASSERQGYEQYF. The variable domain in full, with the rest retrieved from reference TRBV11-3 and TRBJ2-7, is EAGVVQSPRYKIIEKKQPVAFWCNPISGHNTLYWYLQNLGQGPELLIRYENEEAVDDSQLPKDRFSAERLKGVDSTLKIQPAELGDSAVYLCASSERQGYEQYFGPGTRLTVT.